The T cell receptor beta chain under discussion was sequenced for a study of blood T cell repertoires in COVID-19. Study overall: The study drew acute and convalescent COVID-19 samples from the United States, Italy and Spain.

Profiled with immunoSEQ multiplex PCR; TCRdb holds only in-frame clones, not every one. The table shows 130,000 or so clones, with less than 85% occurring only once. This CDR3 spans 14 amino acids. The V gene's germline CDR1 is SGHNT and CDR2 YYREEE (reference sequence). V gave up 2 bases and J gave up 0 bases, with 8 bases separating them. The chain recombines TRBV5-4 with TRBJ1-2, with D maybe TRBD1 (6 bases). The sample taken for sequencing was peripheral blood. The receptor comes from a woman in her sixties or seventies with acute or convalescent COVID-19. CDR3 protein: CASSLGGANYGYTF. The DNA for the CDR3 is TGTGCCAGCAGCTTAGGGGGAGCTAACTATGGCTACACCTTC.